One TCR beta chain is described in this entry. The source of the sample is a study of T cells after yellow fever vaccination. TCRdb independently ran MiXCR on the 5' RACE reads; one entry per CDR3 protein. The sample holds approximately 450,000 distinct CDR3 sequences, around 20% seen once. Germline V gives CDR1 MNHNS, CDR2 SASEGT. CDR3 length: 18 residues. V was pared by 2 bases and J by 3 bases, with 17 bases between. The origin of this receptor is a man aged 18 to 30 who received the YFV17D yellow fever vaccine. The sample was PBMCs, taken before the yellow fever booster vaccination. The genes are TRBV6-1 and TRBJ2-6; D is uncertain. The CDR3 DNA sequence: TGTGCCAGCAGTGAATCCCCGATTAAGGGTGTTGGGGCCAACGTCCTGACTTTC. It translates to CASSESPIKGVGANVLTF.